This T cell receptor (beta chain) was captured in a study of shared T cell receptors in the human thymus. Profiling relied on immunoSEQ multiplex PCR, and the TCRdb table lists in-frame clones only, not all of them. The profile covers 450,000 to 650,000 clones, with roughly 74% appearing a single time and about 0.014% taken by the ten largest. The CDR3 is 15 amino acids. The J segment lost 3 bases and the V segment lost 6 bases, leaving 6 bases of the junction unmatched. Per the germline V gene, CDR1 is SGHTA and CDR2 is FQGNSA. These same records also appear under a second study, on human thymus T cells.

V and J are TRBV7-2 and TRBJ2-3; TRBD2 aligns across 10 bases. Specimen: thymocytes. The TCR originated in a boy under two years old with a congenital heart defect. For the CDR3, the DNA is TGTGCCAGCAGTTTGAGCGGGAGGGGGACAGATACGCAGTATTTT. It specifies CASSLSGRGTDTQYF. Drawing the rest from reference TRBV7-2 and TRBJ2-3, the complete variable domain is GAGVSQSPSNKVTEKGKDVELRCDPISGHTALYWYRQSLGQGLEFLIYFQGNSAPDKSGLPSDRFSAERTGGSVSTLTIQRTQQEDSAVYLCASSLSGRGTDTQYFGPGTRLTVL.